Shown below are 10 T cell receptor beta chains from a single sample sequenced in a study of OX40 agonist ivuxolimab in advanced cancers. This table comes from immunoSEQ multiplex PCR, and its TCRdb copy is limited to in-frame clones, with some not included. The profile covers about 50,000 clones, with 80% appearing a single time and 3% to 5% taken by the ten largest. This material consisted of CD4+ or CD8+ T cells sorted from blood, taken in a trial of the OX40 agonist ivuxolimab. Every receptor here comes from an adult with an advanced solid tumor such as melanoma, head and neck, liver or kidney cancer.

The J gene is TRBJ2-3, the V gene TRBV6-1; 8 bases fit TRBD2. CDR3 length: 15 residues. The germline V gene encodes CDR1 MNHNS and CDR2 SASEGT. V trimming: 3 bases; J trimming: 8 bases; junction bases outside the gene matches: 10. The CDR3 reads CASSDVSGASGTQYF. The CDR3 bases are TGTGCCAGCAGTGACGTTAGCGGGGCTTCGGGTACGCAGTATTTT.

This sequence joins TRBV19 and TRBJ1-3; no reliable D call. Germline CDR1 is LNHDA and CDR2 is SQIVND (reference sequence). The CDR3 totals 17 residues. Trimming cost V 4 bases and J 3 bases, with 19 bases left between them. CDR3 sequence: CASSNYATIYYGNTIYF. In nucleotides, the CDR3 is TGTGCCAGTAGTAACTACGCCACAATTTATTATGGAAACACCATATATTTT.

This sequence joins TRBV7-7 and TRBJ2-7; the D gene is possibly TRBD1 (5 bases). Trimming removed 1 base from V and 2 bases from J, with 9 bases in between. Germline V lookup: CDR1 SSHAT, CDR2 FNYEAQ (reference sequence). This CDR3 region has 14 residues. CDR3: CASSLGQGAYEQYF. DNA for the CDR3: TGTGCCAGCAGCTTAGGTCAGGGCGCCTACGAGCAGTACTTC.

DNA for the CDR3: TGTGCCAGCAGCTTAACCGGGACTAGCGTCAGTGAGCAGTTCTTC. Translating it yields CASSLTGTSVSEQFF. V and J are TRBV9 and TRBJ2-1; 10 positions match TRBD2. V was clipped by 4 bases and J by 9 bases; unmatched bases: 10. The germline V gene has CDR1 SGDLS and CDR2 YYNGEE. The CDR3 extends over 15 amino acids.

V is TRBV12-5 and J is TRBJ2-3; no definite D call. Germline lookup yields CDR1 LGHNT and CDR2 FRNRAP. This CDR3 contains 12 residues. V was shortened by 4 bases and J by 3 bases, with 5 bases between the two germline ends. The CDR3, as DNA: TGTGCTAGTGGTTCCTTTACAGATACGCAGTATTTT. Its protein is CASGSFTDTQYF.

The chain joins TRBV5-5 to TRBJ1-6; D unclear. From germline, CDR1 is SGHKS and CDR2 YYEKEE (reference sequence). Between the trimmed V and J ends, which lost 0 bases and 7 bases, there was a span of 5 bases. The CDR3 is 13 residues long. As DNA, the CDR3 is TGTGCCAGCAGCTTGGCCGAAAATTCACCCCTCCACTTT. This sequence encodes CASSLAENSPLHF. Variable domain in full (rest from reference TRBV5-5 and TRBJ1-6): DAGVTQSPTHLIKTRGQQVTLRCSPISGHKSVSWYQQVLGQGPQFIFQYYEKEERGRGNFPDRFSARQFPNYSSELNVNALLLGDSALYLCASSLAENSPLHFGNGTRLTVT.

V and J are TRBV6-1 and TRBJ2-7; possible D gene TRBD2, 5 bases. Trimming pared 4 bases from V and 3 bases from J, leaving 16 bases between. The CDR3 is 15 residues long. Germline-derived CDR1 and CDR2 are MNHNS and SASEGT. The CDR3 nucleotides are TGTGCCAGCAGTGTCGCGGACTCCGGATTCTACGAGCAGTACTTC. Translated, it gives CASSVADSGFYEQYF.

The V call is TRBV18, the J call TRBJ1-1, with 10 positions matching TRBD1. This CDR3 comprises 16 residues. CDR1 is KGHSH and CDR2 is LQKENI in the germline V gene. V lost 6 bases and J lost 0; bases outside the gene matches: 7. The CDR3 region has the DNA TGTGCCAGCTCCCAGGGGACAGGGGACCTGAACACTGAAGCTTTCTTT. It translates to CASSQGTGDLNTEAFF.

This clone came up a few times. The V and J genes are TRBV15 and TRBJ1-1; D unresolved. This CDR3 is built from 12 residues. Germline CDR1 and CDR2: LNHNV and YYDKDF (reference sequence). V lost 4 bases to trimming and J lost 1 base, with 4 bases between them. CDR3 protein: CATSKGNTEAFF. As DNA, the CDR3 is TGTGCCACCAGCAAAGGGAACACTGAAGCTTTCTTT.

This rearrangement joins TRBV27 to TRBJ2-1; 7 nucleotides agree with TRBD2. Germline CDR1 MNHEY, CDR2 SMNVEV (reference sequence). This CDR3 spans 13 amino acids. The V segment lost 6 bases and the J segment 10 bases; nucleotides outside the gene matches: 9. The DNA of the CDR3 is TGTGCCAGCAGAGAAGCGGGAAGGACCGAGCAGTTCTTC. This sequence encodes CASREAGRTEQFF.